The 9 T cell receptor beta chains in this list originate from one sample, sequenced in a study of graft-versus-host responses after intestinal transplantation. The method was immunoSEQ multiplex PCR; TCRdb's version includes in-frame clones alone and lacks a portion of them. The sample records fewer than 30,000 clones, approximately 95% being singletons. The specimen comprised PBMCs, sampled 18 days after transplant. These receptors were taken from a human patient who received an intestinal transplant, so some T cells may come from the graft donor.

This chain joins TRBV7-8 and TRBJ2-5; D gene ambiguous. Trimming cost V 1 base and J 7 bases, with 13 bases left between them. Germline CDR1 and CDR2: SGHVS and FQNEAQ. The CDR3 contains 14 residues. For the CDR3, the DNA is TGTGCCAGCAGCTTAGAGTTGCTATCGGGGACCCAGTACTTC. This translates into CASSLELLSGTQYF.

In nucleotides, the CDR3 is TGTGCCAGCTCACCTGGGAGGGACCAGCCCCAGCATTTT. The encoded protein is CASSPGRDQPQHF. J is TRBJ1-5 and V is TRBV18; D is perhaps TRBD1 (5 bases). CDR1 and CDR2 (germline): KGHSH, LQKENI. Trimming shortened V by 3 bases and J by 7 bases, and 10 bases separated the two germline ends. This CDR3 comprises 13 residues. Complete variable domain (other parts from reference TRBV18 and TRBJ1-5): NAGVMQNPRHLVRRRGQEARLRCSPMKGHSHVYWYRQLPEEGLKFMVYLQKENIIDESGMPKERFSAEFPKEGPSILRIQQVVRGDSAAYFCASSPGRDQPQHFGDGTRLSIL.

The chain employs TRBV6-5 and TRBJ1-2, with a weak D call TRBD1 (5 bases). V lost 5 bases, J lost 6 bases, and 16 bases lay in between. The length of the CDR3 is 14 residues. Germline V CDR1 and CDR2: MNHEY, SVGAGI. The CDR3 DNA reads TGTGCCAGCAGTCACGGGGGGGATTTACATGGCTACACCTTC. Protein product: CASSHGGDLHGYTF.

The rearrangement joins TRBV11-2 to TRBJ2-4; 7 bases agree with TRBD1. Per the germline V gene, CDR1 is SGHAT and CDR2 is FQNNGV. Trimming took 1 base from V and 7 from J; bases not matched to a gene: 7. The CDR3 consists of 15 residues. The CDR3 loop is CASSLGDRLRNIQYF. For the CDR3, the DNA is TGTGCCAGCAGCTTAGGGGACAGACTTCGCAACATTCAGTACTTC. Drawing the rest from reference TRBV11-2 and TRBJ2-4, the complete variable domain is EAGVAQSPRYKIIEKRQSVAFWCNPISGHATLYWYQQILGQGPKLLIQFQNNGVVDDSQLPKDRFSAERLKGVDSTLKIQPAKLEDSAVYLCASSLGDRLRNIQYFGAGTRLSVL.

The chain couples TRBV5-1 to TRBJ2-2; 13 bases fit TRBD2. The germline CDR1 and CDR2 sequences are SGHRS and YFSETQ. This CDR3 is 17 amino acids long. The V gene end was trimmed by 1 base and the J gene end by 4 bases; junction bases not matched to a gene: 4. The CDR3 DNA follows: TGCGCCAGCAGCTTGACTAGCGGGGGGGCTCGCACCGGGGAGCTGTTTTTT. Its protein product is CASSLTSGGARTGELFF.

This rearrangement joins TRBV6-1 to TRBJ2-4, with D possibly TRBD1 on 7 matching bases. This CDR3 region has 16 residues. Germline V gene sequence: CDR1 MNHNS, CDR2 SASEGT. The ends were cut back, 1 base at V and 7 bases at J, with 17 bases in the middle. CDR3 sequence (DNA): TGTGCCAGCAGTGAAGGCAGGGGGGTGAATTGGAACATTCAGTACTTC. Its translation is CASSEGRGVNWNIQYF.

In this sample, this clone turned up a few times. This sequence joins TRBV5-5 and TRBJ2-7; D perhaps matches TRBD1 (6 bases). CDR1 is SGHKS, CDR2 YYEKEE, per germline (reference sequence). V lost 4 bases and J lost 3, with 8 bases in between. This CDR3 is 12 amino acids long. The CDR3 region has the DNA TGTGCCAGCAGCCTACAGGGCTACGAGCAGTACTTC. Translating gives CASSLQGYEQYF.

This chain links TRBV7-9 with TRBJ1-1; D might be TRBD1 (5 bases). Germline CDR1 is SEHNR and CDR2 is FQNEAQ (reference sequence). With 1 base removed from V and 11 bases from J, the gap between germline ends came to 23 bases. The CDR3 runs to 16 residues. The CDR3 is CASSLEGAGPAFTAFF. Written as DNA, the CDR3 is TGTGCCAGCAGCTTAGAGGGTGCGGGGCCAGCCTTTACGGCTTTCTTT.

The chain recombines TRBV11-3 with TRBJ2-7; weak D call: TRBD1 (6 bases). The ends were cut back, 5 bases at V and 3 bases at J, with 14 bases in the middle. The CDR3 extends over 14 amino acids. Germline V CDR1 and CDR2: SGHNT, YENEEA. The CDR3 is CASSRRGQNYEQYF. The CDR3 region has the DNA TGTGCCAGCAGCCGAAGAGGACAGAACTACGAGCAGTACTTC.